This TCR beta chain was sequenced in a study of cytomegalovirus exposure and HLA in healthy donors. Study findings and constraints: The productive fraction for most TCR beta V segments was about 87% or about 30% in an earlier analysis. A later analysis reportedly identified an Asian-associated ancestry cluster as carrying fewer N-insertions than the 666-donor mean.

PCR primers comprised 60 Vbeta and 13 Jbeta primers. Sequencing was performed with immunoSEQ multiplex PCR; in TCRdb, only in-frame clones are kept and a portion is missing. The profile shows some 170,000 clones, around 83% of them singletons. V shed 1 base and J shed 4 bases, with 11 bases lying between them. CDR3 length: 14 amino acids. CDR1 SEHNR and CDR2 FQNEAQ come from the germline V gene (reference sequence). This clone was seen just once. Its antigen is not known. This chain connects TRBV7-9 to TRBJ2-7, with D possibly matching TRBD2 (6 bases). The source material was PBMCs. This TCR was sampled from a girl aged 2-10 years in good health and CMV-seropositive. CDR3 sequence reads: CASSLVGGEYEQYF. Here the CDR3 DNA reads TGTGCCAGCAGCTTAGTGGGGGGAGAATACGAGCAGTACTTC.